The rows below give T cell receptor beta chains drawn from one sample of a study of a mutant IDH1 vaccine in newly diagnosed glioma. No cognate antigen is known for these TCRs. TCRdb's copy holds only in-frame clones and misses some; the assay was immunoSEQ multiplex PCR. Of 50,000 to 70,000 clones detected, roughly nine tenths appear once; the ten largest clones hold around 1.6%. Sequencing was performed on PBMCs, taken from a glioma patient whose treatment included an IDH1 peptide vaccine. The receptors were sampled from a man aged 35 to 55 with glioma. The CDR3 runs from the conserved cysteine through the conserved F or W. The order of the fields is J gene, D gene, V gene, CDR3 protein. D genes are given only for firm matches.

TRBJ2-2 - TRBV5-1 CASSRDLVAAGELFF
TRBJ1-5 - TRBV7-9 CASSLGQGGQPQHF
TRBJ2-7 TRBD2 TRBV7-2 CASSLGGTSYPYF
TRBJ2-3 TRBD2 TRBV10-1 CASSESNPAGPADTQYF
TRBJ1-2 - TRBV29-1 CGVEGGLVHGYTF
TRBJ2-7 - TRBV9 CASSAGLTEGENEQYF
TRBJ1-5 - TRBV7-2 CASSLDGNQPQHF
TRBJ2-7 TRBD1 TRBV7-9 CASSNRRTGLYEQYF
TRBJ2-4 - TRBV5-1 CASSLPGYYF
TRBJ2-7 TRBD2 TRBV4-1 CASSQDRGWLAGLYEQYF
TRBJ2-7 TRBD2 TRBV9 CASSVGASGRANEQYF
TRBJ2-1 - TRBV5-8 CASSRATSYNEQFF
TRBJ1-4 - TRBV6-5 CASSYLATNEKLFF
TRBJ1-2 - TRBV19 CASSIGGGAKGYTF
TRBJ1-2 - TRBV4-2 CASSRLGPTDYGYTF
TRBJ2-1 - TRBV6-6 CASKDLDNEQFF
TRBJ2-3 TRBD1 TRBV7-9 CASSYGTGDTQYF
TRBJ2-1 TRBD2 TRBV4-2 CASSPPSGRSYNEQFF
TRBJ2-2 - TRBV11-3 CASSPRPGELFF
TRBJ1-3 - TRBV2 CASSLQGNSGNTIYF
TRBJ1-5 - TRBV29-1 CSVQDASNQPQHF
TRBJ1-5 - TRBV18 CASSPMEGRTDQPQHF
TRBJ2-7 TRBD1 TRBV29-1 CSVEQGAYEQYF
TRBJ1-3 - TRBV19 CARGNTIYF
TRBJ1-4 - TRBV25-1 CASRNRATDEKLFF
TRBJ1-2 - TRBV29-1 CSVEDPSTGHYGYTF
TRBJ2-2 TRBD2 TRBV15 CATSRDWGGRIGELFF
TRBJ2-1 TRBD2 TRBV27 CASTPRLAGDNEQFF
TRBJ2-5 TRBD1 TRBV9 CASSVVGTVQETQYF
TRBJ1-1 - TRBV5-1 CASSSRADGTEAFF
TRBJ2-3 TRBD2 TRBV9 CASSVGSGSLADTQYF
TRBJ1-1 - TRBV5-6 CASSLELGVGTEAFF
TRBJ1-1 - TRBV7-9 CASSSGGVSLDTEAFF
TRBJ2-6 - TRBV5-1 CASSLSSVYSGANVLTF
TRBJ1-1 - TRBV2 CASTPRTEAFF
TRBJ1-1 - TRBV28 CASSFGSMNTEAFF
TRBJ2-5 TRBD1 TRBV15 CATSTGPAGGYETQYF
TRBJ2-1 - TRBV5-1 CASSLATQLSEQFF
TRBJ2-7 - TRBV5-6 CASSLAHEQYF
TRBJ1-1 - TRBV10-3 CAISEQGSIEAFF
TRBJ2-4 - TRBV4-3 CASSHDGRGEDIQYF
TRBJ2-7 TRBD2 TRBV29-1 CSVVTSGTYEQYF
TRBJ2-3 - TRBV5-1 CASSNQGSYTDTQYF
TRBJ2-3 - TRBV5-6 CASSFRQPGDTQYF
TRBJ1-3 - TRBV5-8 CASSFPTGGNTIYF
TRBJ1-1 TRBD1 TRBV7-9 CASSLGQRAEAFF
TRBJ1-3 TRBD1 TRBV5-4 CASTQGAPNSGNTIYF
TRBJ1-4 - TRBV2 CASSSLPGEKLFF
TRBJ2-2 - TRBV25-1 CASSEATGTLFVGELFF
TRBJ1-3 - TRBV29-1 CSVEEGRGAFGNTIYF
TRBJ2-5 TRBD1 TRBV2 CASRIRQGARETQYF
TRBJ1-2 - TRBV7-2 CASSQSGLNSYTF
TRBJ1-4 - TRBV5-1 CASSFGPREKLFF